This T cell receptor (beta chain) stems from a study of siplizumab effects on memory and regulatory T cells. The study's findings and limits: Of the proliferating CD4+ or CD8+ clones, roughly 75-95% lacked a naive or memory phenotype that could be assigned. Researchers could map only a minor fraction of alloreactive clones to unstimulated subsets.

TCRdb's table, derived via immunoSEQ multiplex PCR, lists solely in-frame clones and lacks some. The sample has around 100,000 clones; about 95% are singletons. Notes on this clone: Its specificity is unknown.

Sequenced material: non-Treg CD4+ T cells sorted from blood. The receptor's source is a human donor in good health.

The CDR3 loop reads CASSFDRGLELFF. The CDR3 DNA reads TGTGCCAGCAGCTTCGACAGGGGGCTGGAGCTGTTTTTT. This rearrangement joins TRBV5-5 to TRBJ2-2; 10 bases are shared with TRBD1. CDR1 SGHKS and CDR2 YYEKEE come from the germline V gene (reference sequence). V lost 2 bases to trimming and J lost 10 bases; unmatched junction nucleotides: 2. The CDR3 covers 13 residues.